This section outlines one T cell receptor (beta chain) sequence together with its context. Its target is not known. The data were produced by immunoSEQ multiplex PCR, yet TCRdb's version contains in-frame clones alone and is incomplete. This table has some 79,000 clones, 80% to 90% appearing once. The data are from a study of OX40 agonist ivuxolimab in advanced cancers. Study-level background: Roughly two fifths of patients had received prior checkpoint inhibitor therapy. Whole-study results and caveats: On average, a greater number of expanded clones characterised CD8+ T cells relative to CD4+. CD4+ and CD8+ blood T cells expanded clonally by week 6 at 0.1 to 3.0 mg/kg.

People who had autoimmune disease history or systemic immunosuppression were excluded. This receptor was identified in an adult with an advanced solid tumor such as melanoma, head and neck, liver or kidney cancer. Here the sequenced sample was CD4+ or CD8+ T cells sorted from blood, taken in a trial of the OX40 agonist ivuxolimab.

The CDR3 reads CASSAVWASGDIWEFF. The DNA for the CDR3 is TGTGCCAGCAGTGCAGTATGGGCTAGCGGGGACATATGGGAATTCTTC. The genes are TRBV6-1 and TRBJ2-1, with 9 bases lining up with TRBD2. With 4 bases clipped from V and 16 bases from J, the junction kept 20 bases outside the gene matches. There are 16 residues in the CDR3. The germline V gene has CDR1 MNHNS and CDR2 SASEGT.